The 20 T cell receptor beta chains reported below all come from one sample, sequenced in a study of cytomegalovirus exposure and HLA in healthy donors (dated by TCRdb to about 2017). The library was obtained by the immunoSEQ multiplex PCR assay. This immuneACCESS table, as held by TCRdb, lists in-frame sequences with V and J called but not all clones. Of the missing ones, under half trace to an unresolved V gene in checked studies; the others have no known cause. Here the sample has around 150,000 clones; 85% to 90% occur a single time. Jointly, the top ten make up 4.2% of the sample. Source material: PBMCs. These receptors were obtained from a man in his late teens or twenties in good health and CMV-seropositive.

This clone was seen a few times. This chain uses TRBV19 with TRBJ2-1, with 10 bases lining up with TRBD2. V lost 10 bases to trimming and J lost 2 bases; unmatched junction nucleotides: 2. The length of the CDR3 is 13 residues. The V gene's germline CDR1 is LNHDA and CDR2 SQIVND (reference sequence). The CDR3: CATTSGAYNEQFF. The DNA for the CDR3 is TGTGCCACAACTAGCGGGGCCTACAATGAGCAGTTCTTC.

The chain employs TRBV30 and TRBJ2-2; D perhaps matches TRBD2 (5 bases). V dropped 3 bases and J dropped 2 bases, with 13 bases sitting between them. In germline, CDR1 is GTSNPN, CDR2 SVGIG (reference sequence). This CDR3 region has 15 residues. CDR3 in DNA: TGTGCCTGGAGCCCGGGAACGGTTAACACCGGGGAGCTGTTTTTT. Residues: CAWSPGTVNTGELFF.

This chain joins TRBV18 and TRBJ1-1; D perhaps matches TRBD1 (6 bases). The length of the CDR3 is 15 residues. Germline-derived CDR1 and CDR2 are KGHSH and LQKENI. V lost 4 bases and J 0 bases, leaving 12 bases between the germline ends. In nucleotides, the CDR3 is TGTGCCAGCTCACAAGGACAGTTCATGAACACTGAAGCTTTCTTT. Translation gives CASSQGQFMNTEAFF. Complete variable domain (other parts from reference TRBV18 and TRBJ1-1): NAGVMQNPRHLVRRRGQEARLRCSPMKGHSHVYWYRQLPEEGLKFMVYLQKENIIDESGMPKERFSAEFPKEGPSILRIQQVVRGDSAAYFCASSQGQFMNTEAFFGQGTRLTVV.

V usage is TRBV6-4 and J usage is TRBJ1-3, with D possibly TRBD1 on 6 matching bases. The CDR3 consists of 15 residues. The V gene's germline CDR1 is MRHNA and CDR2 SNTAGT. Trimming removed 4 bases from V and 0 bases from J, with 10 bases in between. CDR3 sequence (DNA): TGTGCCAGCAGTGCGCCAGGGGACTCTGGAAACACCATATATTTT. Translated, it gives CASSAPGDSGNTIYF.

The chain couples TRBV14 to TRBJ2-7, with 7 bases identical to TRBD2. The CDR3 extends over 17 amino acids. The junction had 20 bases not matched to a gene; V was cut back by 7 bases and J by 5 bases. CDR1 is SGHDN, CDR2 FVKESK, per germline. CDR3 in DNA: TGTGCCAGCAAAGCGTCTCTGGGGCGGGAGAGGGGAAACGAGCAGTACTTC. It translates to CASKASLGRERGNEQYF.

This clone has more than one count but fewer than ten. The V and J genes are TRBV18 and TRBJ2-7, with 8 bases lining up with TRBD2. The V and J ends lost 3 bases and 6 bases, in that order; junction bases with no gene match: 4. Germline V gene data show CDR1 as KGHSH and CDR2 as LQKENI. The CDR3 extends over 13 amino acids. The CDR3 sequence: CASSPSGSGEQYF. CDR3 bases: TGTGCCAGCTCACCCAGCGGGAGTGGCGAGCAGTACTTC.

V usage is TRBV19 and J usage is TRBJ2-1; tentative D call: TRBD1 (5 bases). This CDR3 region has 17 residues. V dropped 1 base and J dropped 3 bases, with 16 bases sitting between them. Germline-derived CDR1 and CDR2 are LNHDA and SQIVND (reference sequence). The CDR3 region is CASSIGIGAVIYNEQFF. The CDR3 nucleotides are TGTGCCAGTAGTATAGGAATAGGGGCGGTCATCTACAATGAGCAGTTCTTC.

The V gene is TRBV19, the J gene TRBJ2-7; 7 bases line up with TRBD1. CDR3 size: 15 residues. Germline V gene data show CDR1 as LNHDA and CDR2 as SQIVND (reference sequence). V lost 1 base and J lost 6; bases outside the gene matches: 9. The CDR3 here is CASSIGGQWVREQYF. CDR3 DNA sequence: TGTGCCAGTAGTATAGGGGGACAGTGGGTACGCGAGCAGTACTTC.

The chain recombines TRBV7-6 with TRBJ2-7; TRBD1 aligns across 7 bases. Germline trimming cut 5 bases from V and 3 bases from J; bases unmatched to any gene: 7. CDR1 and CDR2 from the germline V gene are SGHVS and FNYEAQ. The CDR3 totals 14 residues. The CDR3 DNA follows: TGTGCCAGCAGCATAAGGGACAGCCACTACGAGCAGTACTTC. Translation: CASSIRDSHYEQYF.

For this clone: The junction differs from germline at one of its ends, possibly a read error. V and J are TRBV4-1 and TRBJ2-5; possibly TRBD2 for D (6 bases). Germline loops: CDR1 MGHRA, CDR2 YSYEKL. This CDR3 spans 15 amino acids. The CDR3: CASSFFAGFQQTQYF. DNA for the CDR3: TGCGCCAGCAGCTTCTTTGCGGGGTTCCAACAGACCCAGTACTTC.

J is TRBJ2-1 and V is TRBV11-3, with D possibly being TRBD1 (5 bases). V was clipped by 6 bases and J by 2 bases, with 11 bases between them. This CDR3 is 14 amino acids long. Germline CDR1 reads SGHNT; CDR2 reads YENEEA. In nucleotides, the CDR3 is TGTGCCAGCAGTCAGGGCGTAGCCTACAATGAGCAGTTCTTC. Its translation: CASSQGVAYNEQFF.

This clone appeared a single time. The chain employs TRBV28 and TRBJ1-5, with 9 positions matching TRBD1. Germline lookup yields CDR1 MDHEN and CDR2 SYDVKM. This CDR3 has 15 residues. The J segment lost 5 bases and the V segment lost 3 bases, leaving 5 bases of the junction unmatched. The DNA for the CDR3 is TGTGCCAGCAGTTTCGGGGGGACAGGGTATCAGCCCCAGCATTTT. It codes for CASSFGGTGYQPQHF. The full variable domain, completed using reference TRBV28 and TRBJ1-5, is DVKVTQSSRYLVKRTGEKVFLECVQDMDHENMFWYRQDPGLGLRLIYFSYDVKMKEKGDIPEGYSVSREKKERFSLILESASTNQTSMYLCASSFGGTGYQPQHFGDGTRLSIL.

The chain employs TRBV9 and TRBJ1-1; D may be TRBD1 (6 bases). The germline V gene encodes CDR1 SGDLS and CDR2 YYNGEE. Trimming removed 4 bases at V and 3 bases at J, with 10 bases between. CDR3 length: 13 residues. In DNA, the CDR3 is TGTGCCAGCAGCTTGGGGGGGCACACTGAAGCTTTCTTT. Protein sequence: CASSLGGHTEAFF.

The V and J genes are TRBV10-3 and TRBJ2-7, with 9 bases fitting TRBD1. CDR3 length: 15 residues. V shed 4 bases, J shed 3 bases, and the junction held 7 bases outside the gene matches. Germline loops: CDR1 ENHRY, CDR2 SYGVKD. The CDR3 DNA follows: TGTGCCATCAGTGGGGGGGGACAGGGCCTCTACGAGCAGTACTTC. Translating gives CAISGGGQGLYEQYF.

The CDR3 DNA is TGCGCCAGCAGCCCCCGGGCTAGCGGGCTAAGCACAGATACGCAGTATTTT. Its protein is CASSPRASGLSTDTQYF. The chain carries TRBV5-1 and TRBJ2-3; 8 nucleotides agree with TRBD2. The CDR3 loop spans 17 amino acids. J gave up 0 bases and V 4 bases, and 10 bases lay outside the gene matches. Per germline, CDR1 SGHRS and CDR2 YFSETQ.

V is TRBV27 and J is TRBJ2-7, with 9 nucleotides matching TRBD1. The length of the CDR3 is 12 residues. Germline values: CDR1 MNHEY, CDR2 SMNVEV (reference sequence). Losses at the gene ends were 6 bases for V and 5 bases for J; bases not matched to a gene: 2. CDR3 sequence (DNA): TGTGCCAGCAGCGACAGGGGGAACGAGCAGTACTTC. Protein: CASSDRGNEQYF.

The sample holds a few counts of this clone. The chain joins TRBV19 to TRBJ2-3; D gene ambiguous. Germline CDR1 and CDR2: LNHDA and SQIVND (reference sequence). The CDR3 is 13 amino acids. The ends were cut back, 11 bases at V and 2 bases at J, with 14 bases in the middle. In DNA, the CDR3 is TGTGCCTGCGCCCCCTCTCTCACAGATACGCAGTATTTT. Its translation is CACAPSLTDTQYF.

The chain combines TRBV5-4 with TRBJ2-7; 7 nucleotides match TRBD1. Germline trimming cut 0 bases from V and 2 bases from J; bases unmatched to any gene: 11. CDR1 is SGHNT and CDR2 is YYREEE in the germline V gene (reference sequence). The CDR3 covers 17 residues. As DNA, the CDR3 is TGTGCCAGCAGCTTGGGTCTTGCACAGGGGCAGCCCTACGAGCAGTACTTC. Its protein product is CASSLGLAQGQPYEQYF.

The chain links TRBV7-2 to TRBJ2-7, with 11 bases fitting TRBD2. The CDR3 length is 15 residues. V was pared by 5 bases and J by 5 bases, with 8 bases of the junction left unmatched. Germline V gives CDR1 SGHTA, CDR2 FQGNSA. This CDR3 is CASSPFTSGSDEQYF. In DNA, the CDR3 is TGTGCCAGCAGCCCCTTCACTAGCGGGAGTGACGAGCAGTACTTC.

V and J are TRBV25-1 and TRBJ2-1; 8 nucleotides line up with TRBD2. Losses at the gene ends were 4 bases for V and 0 bases for J; bases not matched to a gene: 2. Germline V gene lookup returns CDR1 MGHDK and CDR2 SYGVNS. The CDR3 spans 15 residues. CDR3 amino acids: CASSAGTSSYNEQFF. CDR3 DNA sequence: TGTGCCAGCAGTGCGGGGACTAGCTCCTACAATGAGCAGTTCTTC. Supplemented by reference TRBV25-1 and TRBJ2-1, the full variable domain reads EADIYQTPRYLVIGTGKKITLECSQTMGHDKMYWYQQDPGMELHLIHYSYGVNSTEKGDLSSESTVSRIRTEHFPLTLESARPSHTSQYLCASSAGTSSYNEQFFGPGTRLTVL.